One sample yielded the 21 T cell receptor beta chains listed below, sequenced in a study of beta chain features in type 1 diabetes. As every portion of the isolated RNA was reverse transcribed, the sequencing read expressed TCRB transcripts. Repertoires were generated with immunoSEQ multiplex PCR, while TCRdb's copy carries only in-frame clones and drops some. The sample shows 970,000 or so clones, roughly 15% of them seen only once. The specimen was naive CD4+ T cells from blood. The receptor set was obtained from a woman between 18 and 29 years old in good health.

The sample holds a few counts of this clone. DNA of the CDR3: TGTGCCAGCTCACCGGGCGCTTTAGATACGCAGTATTTT. This gives the protein CASSPGALDTQYF. The genes are TRBV18 and TRBJ2-3; D unclear. This CDR3 comprises 13 residues. Germline V gene lookup returns CDR1 KGHSH and CDR2 LQKENI. Trimming shortened V by 3 bases and J by 5 bases, and 9 bases separated the two germline ends.

This clone was seen a few times. The chain joins TRBV15 to TRBJ1-3; D gene ambiguous. V was shortened by 4 bases and J by 0 bases, with 16 bases between the two germline ends. Germline V lookup: CDR1 LNHNV, CDR2 YYDKDF (reference sequence). The CDR3 loop spans 17 amino acids. The DNA of the CDR3 is TGTGCCACCAGCAAGTCGGGATCCGCAATCTCTGGAAACACCATATATTTT. This encodes CATSKSGSAISGNTIYF. Complete variable domain (other parts from reference TRBV15 and TRBJ1-3): DAMVIQNPRYQVTQFGKPVTLSCSQTLNHNVMYWYQQKSSQAPKLLFHYYDKDFNNEADTPDNFQSRRPNTSFCFLDIRSPGLGDTAMYLCATSKSGSAISGNTIYFGEGSWLTVV.

This clone has just a few counts. CDR3: CASSLAPGQGNTEAFF. DNA of the CDR3: TGTGCCAGCAGCTTAGCGCCGGGACAGGGTAACACTGAAGCTTTCTTT. The chain recombines TRBV7-9 with TRBJ1-1; 9 bases are shared with TRBD1. CDR3 size: 16 residues. V gave up 0 bases and J gave up 2 bases; unmatched junction bases: 4. CDR1 and CDR2 from the germline V gene are SEHNR and FQNEAQ (reference sequence).

This clone was seen only a few times. Other DNA sequences within the sample encode an identical CDR3. V and J are TRBV5-1 and TRBJ2-5; 8 positions agree with TRBD1. Per the germline V gene, CDR1 is SGHRS and CDR2 is YFSETQ. This CDR3 is built from 14 residues. The V and J ends lost 4 bases and 2 bases, in that order; junction bases with no gene match: 4. CDR3 sequence reads: CASSLRGQQETQYF. CDR3 DNA: TGCGCCAGCAGCCTCAGGGGGCAGCAAGAGACCCAGTACTTC.

This clone was counted only a few times. The chain has TRBV5-4 and TRBJ2-3; a possible D gene is TRBD1 (5 bases). Trimming stripped 4 bases from V and 5 bases from J, with 11 bases between. Germline V gives CDR1 SGHNT, CDR2 YYREEE (reference sequence). The CDR3 covers 13 residues. The CDR3 here is CASSGAELDTQYF. The CDR3 region has the DNA TGTGCCAGCAGCGGGGCAGAACTAGATACGCAGTATTTT.

This clone was seen a handful of times. The chain recombines TRBV7-9 with TRBJ2-3; no clear D gene. Looked up from germline, CDR1 is SEHNR and CDR2 is FQNEAQ (reference sequence). The CDR3 runs to 15 residues. V was pared by 3 bases and J by 3 bases, with 13 bases between. The CDR3, as DNA: TGTGCCAGCAGCTTCCTAGAAGGGATTACAGATACGCAGTATTTT. Residues: CASSFLEGITDTQYF.

The J gene is TRBJ2-3, the V gene TRBV11-1, with D hard to call. The V end was cut by 2 bases, the J end by 4 bases, with 4 bases between. There are 12 residues in the CDR3. From germline, CDR1 is SGHAT and CDR2 FQDESV (reference sequence). As DNA, the CDR3 is TGTGCCAGCAGCTTAATCGCAGATACGCAGTATTTT. Translation: CASSLIADTQYF.

The chain joins TRBV23-1 to TRBJ2-7, with D tentatively TRBD1 (7 bases). TRBV23-1 is filed as an ORF, its function uncertain. The CDR3 extends over 19 amino acids. V dropped 0 bases and J dropped 3 bases, with 24 bases sitting between them. CDR3 residues: CASSQSGSRDSFHDYEQYF. The CDR3 DNA reads TGCGCCAGCAGTCAATCAGGTTCGCGGGACAGCTTCCATGACTACGAGCAGTACTTC.

This clone was seen a handful of times. A read error may account for a junction end that differs from germline. The chain employs TRBV7-9 and TRBJ2-4, with D maybe TRBD1 (5 bases). This CDR3 comprises 15 residues. Germline CDR1 is SEHNR and CDR2 is FQNEAQ (reference sequence). CDR3 residues: CASSQDSAGLNIQYF. DNA of the CDR3: TGCGCCAGCAGCCAAGATTCGGCAGGGCTAAACATTCAGTACTTC.

The chain recombines TRBV4-3 with TRBJ2-3; a weak D match, TRBD1 (5 bases). This CDR3 region has 15 residues. Trimming shortened V by 4 bases and J by 4 bases, and 15 bases separated the two germline ends. Germline values: CDR1 LGHNA, CDR2 YSLEER. CDR3 bases: TGCGCCAGCAGCCCGAACGCAGGGATTGCAGATACGCAGTATTTT. Translated, it gives CASSPNAGIADTQYF.

The CDR3 is CASNPRRDGGNEQFF. The CDR3 nucleotides read TGTGCCAGCAACCCTCGGCGGGACGGGGGAAATGAGCAGTTCTTC. This chain links TRBV28 with TRBJ2-1, with D maybe TRBD2 (6 bases). This CDR3 is built from 15 residues. Germline values: CDR1 MDHEN, CDR2 SYDVKM. V lost 7 bases and J 7 bases, leaving 20 bases between the germline ends.

The J gene is TRBJ2-5, the V gene TRBV18, with D perhaps TRBD2 (6 bases). The germline V gene encodes CDR1 KGHSH and CDR2 LQKENI. With 3 bases removed from V and 0 bases from J, the gap between germline ends came to 11 bases. This CDR3 contains 15 residues. DNA for the CDR3: TGTGCCAGCTCACCTGCCGGGAGATACCAAGAGACCCAGTACTTC. Its translation is CASSPAGRYQETQYF.

This clone was observed a handful of times. The chain couples TRBV25-1 to TRBJ2-7; 8 bases are a match to TRBD1. After removal of 2 bases from V and 0 bases from J, the junction contained 6 bases not matched to a gene. The CDR3 loop spans 16 amino acids. Germline CDR1 reads MGHDK; CDR2 reads SYGVNS. In DNA form, the CDR3 reads TGTGCCAGCAGTGAAGCCGGGACAGGAAGCTCCTACGAGCAGTACTTC. Encoded protein: CASSEAGTGSSYEQYF.

The gene calls are TRBV29-1 and TRBJ2-7, with TRBD1 matching over 9 bases. The germline CDR1 and CDR2 sequences are SQVTM and ANQGSEA. This CDR3 is 11 amino acids long. With V trimmed by 6 bases and J by 5 bases, 2 bases remained unmatched. CDR3 in DNA: TGCAGCGTGGGACAGGGTGACGAGCAGTACTTC. This encodes CSVGQGDEQYF.

The genes are TRBV7-9 and TRBJ2-1; 14 positions match TRBD2. This CDR3 has 16 residues. Unmatched junction bases numbered 14, after V lost 5 bases and J lost 14 bases. CDR1 is SEHNR, CDR2 FQNEAQ, per germline (reference sequence). Here the CDR3 DNA reads TGTGCCAGCAGCCCTCCGGGACTAGCGGGAGTGCGAAGCAAGTTCTTC. Translation: CASSPPGLAGVRSKFF. Using reference TRBV7-9 and TRBJ2-1 for the parts outside the CDR3, the full variable domain is DTGVSQNPRHKITKRGQNVTFRCDPISEHNRLYWYRQTLGQGPEFLTYFQNEAQLEKSRLLSDRFSAERPKGSFSTLEIQRTEQGDSAMYLCASSPPGLAGVRSKFFGPGTRLTVL.

The rearrangement uses TRBV6-6 and TRBJ2-7, with D possibly being TRBD1 (6 bases). This CDR3 region has 15 residues. The germline CDR1 and CDR2 sequences are MNHNY and SVGAGI (reference sequence). Deletions cut 7 bases from V and 3 bases from J, with 19 bases between. The CDR3 loop is CASTPGQGFNYEQYF. The CDR3 DNA sequence: TGTGCCAGCACCCCGGGCCAGGGGTTTAACTACGAGCAGTACTTC.

The sample holds a few counts of this clone. The chain has TRBV29-1 and TRBJ2-1; 13 bases are shared with TRBD2. This CDR3 has 15 amino acids. The germline V gene has CDR1 SQVTM and CDR2 ANQGSEA. V lost 4 bases and J lost 7; bases outside the gene matches: 7. CDR3 protein: CSVARTSGSGNEQFF. Written as DNA, the CDR3 is TGCAGCGTTGCCCGGACTAGCGGGAGTGGTAATGAGCAGTTCTTC.

This chain connects TRBV6-5 to TRBJ2-7, with 10 bases that match TRBD2. After removal of 3 bases from V and 1 base from J, the junction contained 3 bases not matched to a gene. The germline gives CDR1 MNHEY, CDR2 SVGAGI. CDR3 length: 15 amino acids. DNA for the CDR3: TGTGCCAGCAGTTATGATAGCGGGAGGTCCTACGAGCAGTACTTC. Its translation: CASSYDSGRSYEQYF.

This sequence joins TRBV19 and TRBJ1-1; 9 bases agree with TRBD1. V shed 6 bases, J shed 7 bases, and the junction held 12 bases outside the gene matches. Germline values: CDR1 LNHDA, CDR2 SQIVND (reference sequence). The CDR3 has 15 residues. CDR3 protein: CASRAGTGSYGEAFF. The CDR3 region has the DNA TGTGCCAGTAGAGCCGGGACAGGGTCGTATGGTGAAGCTTTCTTT.

The rearrangement uses TRBV19 and TRBJ2-2; 8 positions match TRBD2. Germline lookup yields CDR1 LNHDA and CDR2 SQIVND (reference sequence). The V gene end was trimmed by 10 bases and the J gene end by 0 bases; junction bases not matched to a gene: 7. There are 15 residues in the CDR3. The chain's CDR3 is CATSGLAANTGELFF. Written as DNA, the CDR3 is TGTGCCACATCCGGACTAGCAGCGAACACCGGGGAGCTGTTTTTT.

This chain uses TRBV10-3 with TRBJ2-7; tentatively, D is TRBD1 (6 bases). Germline CDR1 and CDR2: ENHRY and SYGVKD. Trimming took off 10 bases at V and 4 bases at J, with 23 bases between the two ends. The CDR3 runs to 15 residues. In DNA form, the CDR3 reads TGTGCCAGCCGGGACATCCCGAAGGGAGTGTACGAGCAGTACTTC. Residues: CASRDIPKGVYEQYF.